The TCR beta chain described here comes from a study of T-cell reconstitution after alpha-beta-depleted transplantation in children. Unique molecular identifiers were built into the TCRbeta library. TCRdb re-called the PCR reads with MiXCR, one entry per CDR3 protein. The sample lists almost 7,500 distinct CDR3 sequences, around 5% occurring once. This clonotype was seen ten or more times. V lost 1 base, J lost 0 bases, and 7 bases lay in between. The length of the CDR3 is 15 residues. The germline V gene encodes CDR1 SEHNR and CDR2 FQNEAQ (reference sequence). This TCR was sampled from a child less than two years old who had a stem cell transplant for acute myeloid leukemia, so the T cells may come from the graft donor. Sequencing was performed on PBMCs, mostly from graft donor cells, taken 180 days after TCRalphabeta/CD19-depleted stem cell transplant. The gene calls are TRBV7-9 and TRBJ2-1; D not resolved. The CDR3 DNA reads TGTGCCAGCAGCTTAGGGTGCGGCTCCTACAATGAGCAGTTCTTC. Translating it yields CASSLGCGSYNEQFF.